Sequencing of this T cell receptor beta chain was carried out in a study of blood T cell repertoires in COVID-19. Study as a whole: Whether acute or convalescent, the COVID-19 samples came from the United States, Italy and Spain. T cells, B-cell-depleted T cells, or PBMCs supplied cDNA or gDNA.

Original processing notes: Nucleated cell number was recorded as an estimate derived from reference gene primer amplification. Clones were sequenced by immunoSEQ multiplex PCR, and TCRdb holds only the in-frame ones, with some missing. V, J and clone size are taken as reported in that table, and D and trimming were inferred from the DNA itself. The profile shows 200,000 to 250,000 clones, roughly 89% of them singletons. V trimming: 0 bases; J trimming: 3 bases; junction bases outside the gene matches: 8. Germline V gene data show CDR1 as MNHEY and CDR2 as SVGEGT. The CDR3 contains 16 residues. V and J are TRBV6-2 or TRBV6-3 and TRBJ2-7; 7 bases match TRBD1. The receptor comes from a young man who had recovered from COVID-19. Sequencing was done on a sample of peripheral blood. CDR3 nucleotide sequence: TGTGCCAGCAGTTACTCGACCCGACAGGGACACTACGAGCAGTACTTC. As protein: CASSYSTRQGHYEQYF.